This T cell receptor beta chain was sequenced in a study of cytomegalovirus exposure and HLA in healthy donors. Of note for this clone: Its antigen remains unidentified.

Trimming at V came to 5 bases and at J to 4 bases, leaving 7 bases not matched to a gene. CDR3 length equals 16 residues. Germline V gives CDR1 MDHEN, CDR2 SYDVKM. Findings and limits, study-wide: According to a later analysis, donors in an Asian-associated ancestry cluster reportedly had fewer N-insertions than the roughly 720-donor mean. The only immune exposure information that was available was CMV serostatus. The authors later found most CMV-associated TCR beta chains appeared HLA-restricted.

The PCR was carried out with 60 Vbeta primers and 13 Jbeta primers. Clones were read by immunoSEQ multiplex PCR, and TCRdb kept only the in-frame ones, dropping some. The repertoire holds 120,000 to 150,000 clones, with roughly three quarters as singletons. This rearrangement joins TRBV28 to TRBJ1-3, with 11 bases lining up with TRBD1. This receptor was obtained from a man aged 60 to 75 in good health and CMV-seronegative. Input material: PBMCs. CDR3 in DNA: TGTGCCAGCAGTCATTCTCGGACAGGGGGCGGAAACACCATATATTTT. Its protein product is CASSHSRTGGGNTIYF.